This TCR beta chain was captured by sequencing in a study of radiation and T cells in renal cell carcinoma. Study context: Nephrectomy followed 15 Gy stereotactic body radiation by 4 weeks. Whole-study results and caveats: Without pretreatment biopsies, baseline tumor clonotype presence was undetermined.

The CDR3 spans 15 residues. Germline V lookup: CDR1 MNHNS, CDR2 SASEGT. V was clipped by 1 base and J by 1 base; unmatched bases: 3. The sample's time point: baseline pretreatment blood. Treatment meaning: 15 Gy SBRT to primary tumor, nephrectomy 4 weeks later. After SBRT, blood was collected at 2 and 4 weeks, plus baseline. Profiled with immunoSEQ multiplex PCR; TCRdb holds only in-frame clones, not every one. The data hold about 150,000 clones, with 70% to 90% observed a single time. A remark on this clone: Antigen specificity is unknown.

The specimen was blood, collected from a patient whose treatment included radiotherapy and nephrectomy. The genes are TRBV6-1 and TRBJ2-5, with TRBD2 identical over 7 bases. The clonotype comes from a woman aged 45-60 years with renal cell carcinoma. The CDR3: CASSEGGGFQETQYF. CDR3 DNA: TGTGCCAGCAGTGAAGGGGGAGGGTTCCAAGAGACCCAGTACTTC.